The 9 T cell receptor beta chains below were found in one sample sequenced in a study of CD8 T cells in ankylosing spondylitis. Points from the study as a whole: What appeared characteristic of ankylosing spondylitis blood was a TCR beta motif of about eight highly homologous variants.

No antigens are known for them. Using its own MiXCR run on the 5' RACE reads, TCRdb lists one record per CDR3 protein. Of approximately 550,000 distinct CDR3 sequences in the sample, approximately 12% were seen once. Specimen: blood, either unsorted or a sorted T cell fraction (not recorded which). The source is a male donor with ankylosing spondylitis.

This clonotype has only a few counts. The rearrangement links TRBV24-1 to TRBJ1-5; no firm D call. Between the trimmed V and J ends, which lost 5 bases and 4 bases, there was a span of 8 bases. The CDR3 has 13 residues. Germline values: CDR1 KGHDR, CDR2 SFDVKD. In nucleotides, the CDR3 is TGTGCCACCAGTGGATCCAAGAATCAGCCCCAGCATTTT. Its protein is CATSGSKNQPQHF.

This clonotype was counted a few times. The chain combines TRBV5-1 with TRBJ2-7, with 11 bases identical to TRBD1. V lost 0 bases, J lost 7 bases, and 3 bases stayed unmatched. The CDR3 extends over 14 amino acids. Germline loops: CDR1 SGHRS, CDR2 YFSETQ. CDR3 nucleotide sequence: TGCGCCAGCAGCTTGGGGACAGGGGGCGAGGAGCAGTACGTC. It codes for CASSLGTGGEEQYV.

This clonotype was picked up a small number of times. V is TRBV30 and J is TRBJ2-1, with TRBD2 matching over 14 bases. V was pared by 6 bases and J by 7 bases, with 8 bases of the junction left unmatched. Germline V gene lookup returns CDR1 GTSNPN and CDR2 SVGIG (reference sequence). This CDR3 is 15 amino acids long. CDR3 loop: CACRTTSGRVNEQFF. The CDR3 DNA reads TGTGCCTGCAGGACGACTAGCGGGAGGGTAAATGAGCAGTTCTTC.

The chain recombines TRBV29-1 with TRBJ2-3; the D is unclear. Germline loops: CDR1 SQVTM, CDR2 ANQGSEA. The CDR3 consists of 9 residues. V lost 4 bases and J lost 6, with 2 bases in between. CDR3 residues: CSVGDTQYF. The CDR3 region has the DNA TGCAGCGTTGGGGATACGCAGTATTTT.

This clonotype showed up just a few times. The chain links TRBV25-1 to TRBJ2-1; D gene unclear. Between the trimmed V and J ends, which lost 0 bases and 7 bases, there was a span of 4 bases. CDR3 size: 12 residues. Germline V gene lookup returns CDR1 MGHDK and CDR2 SYGVNS. CDR3 loop: CASSEYRNEQFF. CDR3 nucleotides: TGTGCCAGCAGTGAATATCGAAATGAGCAGTTCTTC.

The V gene is TRBV3-1, the J gene TRBJ2-3; the D call may be TRBD1 or TRBD2 (5 bases each). The germline V gene encodes CDR1 LGHDT and CDR2 YNNKEL (reference sequence). Trimming stripped 0 bases from V and 3 bases from J, with 10 bases between. The CDR3 runs to 15 residues. CDR3 sequence: CASSQDPEGTDTQYF. The CDR3 DNA follows: TGTGCCAGCAGCCAAGACCCCGAGGGGACAGATACGCAGTATTTT.

This clonotype occurred many times. The chain joins TRBV5-1 to TRBJ2-2; TRBD1 or TRBD2 may be the D gene (5 bases each). The CDR3 length is 16 residues. V was trimmed by 3 bases and J by 4 bases, leaving 16 bases between them. CDR1 SGHRS and CDR2 YFSETQ come from the germline V gene. Here the CDR3 DNA reads TGCGCCAGCAGCTCCGCTTCTGGGGGAATCACCGGGGAGCTGTTTTTT. This sequence encodes CASSSASGGITGELFF.

The J gene is TRBJ2-5, the V gene TRBV5-1; no definite D call. V was cut by 4 bases and J by 0 bases, with 10 bases left in between. Germline lookup yields CDR1 SGHRS and CDR2 YFSETQ. This CDR3 contains 14 residues. CDR3 protein: CASSQQLYQETQYF. CDR3 DNA: TGCGCCAGCAGCCAACAGTTATACCAAGAGACCCAGTACTTC.

Many counts were recorded for this clonotype. The chain joins TRBV11-2 to TRBJ1-1; a weak D match, TRBD1 (6 bases). Trimming removed 6 bases at V and 11 bases at J, with 13 bases between. Germline V gene data show CDR1 as SGHAT and CDR2 as FQNNGV. CDR3 length: 11 residues. This CDR3 is CASRLNRAAFF. For the CDR3, the DNA is TGTGCCAGCAGACTAAACAGGGCGGCTTTCTTT.